This entry is about one T cell receptor (beta chain). Documented treatment: oral pan-JAK inhibitor, 5-10 mg twice daily. With 2 bases removed from V and 2 bases from J, the gap between germline ends came to 15 bases. Germline loops: CDR1 SGHDT, CDR2 YYEEEE. The CDR3 has 16 amino acids. As the sequencing template, cDNA was produced by extracting RNA and reverse transcribing it. The method was immunoSEQ multiplex PCR; TCRdb's version includes in-frame clones alone and lacks a portion of them. The repertoire holds hundreds of thousands of clones, with approximately 65% as singletons. This specimen belongs to a study of CD8+ T cells in alopecia areata. Background on the study: Tofacitinib ran for 6 to 18 months before 6 months off drug.

This TCR was sampled from a human donor with alopecia areata. The sequences come from CD4+ T cells sorted from blood, collected at roughly week 45, from a patient treated with tofacitinib. V usage is TRBV5-6 and J usage is TRBJ2-3, with a tentative D call TRBD1 (6 bases). The CDR3 protein is CASSFQDRIYTDTQYF. DNA for the CDR3: TGTGCCAGCAGCTTTCAAGACAGGATTTACACAGATACGCAGTATTTT. Looking up the rest from reference TRBV5-6 and TRBJ2-3 gives the full variable domain: DAGVTQSPTHLIKTRGQQVTLRCSPKSGHDTVSWYQQALGQGPQFIFQYYEEEERQRGNFPDRFSGHQFPNYSSELNVNALLLGDSALYLCASSFQDRIYTDTQYFGPGTRLTVL.